What follows are 22 T cell receptor beta chains derived from one specimen sequenced in a study of shared clonotypes between healthy human individuals. Sequencing used immunoSEQ multiplex PCR; TCRdb keeps in-frame clones, though not all of them. Of around 990,000 clones in the sample, 60% to 80% are singletons; the top ten hold roughly 0.83%. Sequencing was carried out using memory CD4+ T cells from PBMCs. Subset here: CD45RA-negative fraction. Receptor source: a man younger than 30 in good health. Some clones in this sample may be carry-over from other donors' samples.

The genes are TRBV2 and TRBJ2-5; D gene unclear. V dropped 3 bases and J dropped 5 bases, with 19 bases sitting between them. Germline V gene lookup returns CDR1 SNHLY and CDR2 FYNNEI. The CDR3 has 16 residues. CDR3 nucleotides: TGTGCCAGCAGTGAGGAGAGGCCAGGTCAACGGGAGACCCAGTACTTC. As protein: CASSEERPGQRETQYF.

This clone was seen just once. The genes are TRBV28 and TRBJ1-1; 7 positions match TRBD1. Germline trimming cut 6 bases from V and 0 bases from J; bases unmatched to any gene: 7. The CDR3 is 15 residues long. Germline V gene sequence: CDR1 MDHEN, CDR2 SYDVKM. The CDR3 protein is CASRRQQGMNTEAFF. The CDR3 bases are TGTGCCAGCAGAAGACAACAGGGGATGAACACTGAAGCTTTCTTT.

This CDR3 is CASSLGVGGPQETQYF. In nucleotides, the CDR3 is TGCGCCAGCAGCTTGGGGGTAGGAGGGCCCCAAGAGACCCAGTACTTC. This chain joins TRBV5-1 and TRBJ2-5, with D maybe TRBD2 (6 bases). CDR1 is SGHRS and CDR2 is YFSETQ in the germline V gene. The germline V and J ends were trimmed by 0 bases and 1 base, with 13 bases remaining between them. The CDR3 has 16 amino acids.

The V gene is TRBV2, the J gene TRBJ2-4; 12 nucleotides match TRBD2. The CDR3 sequence is 18 residues long. Germline trimming cut 8 bases from V and 0 bases from J; bases unmatched to any gene: 11. Germline assignment: CDR1 SNHLY and CDR2 FYNNEI. The CDR3 DNA follows: TGTGCCAGCGAGGGGGGTAGGACTAGCGGGATAGCCAAAAACATTCAGTACTTC. Protein product: CASEGGRTSGIAKNIQYF.

The rearrangement links TRBV7-2 to TRBJ2-5, with TRBD1 identical over 8 bases. The V gene end was trimmed by 5 bases and the J gene end by 1 base; junction bases not matched to a gene: 6. The germline CDR1 and CDR2 sequences are SGHTA and FQGNSA. CDR3 length: 15 residues. The CDR3 spells CASSTDRGPQETQYF. The DNA of the CDR3 is TGTGCCAGCAGCACCGACAGGGGACCCCAAGAGACCCAGTACTTC.

The V and J genes are TRBV2 and TRBJ2-5; unclear D gene. Germline CDR1 and CDR2: SNHLY and FYNNEI. The CDR3 contains 14 residues. The ends were cut back, 8 bases at V and 2 bases at J, with 15 bases in the middle. CDR3 nucleotides: TGTGCCAGCCATGTCCTGACTGGACAAGAGACCCAGTACTTC. Residues: CASHVLTGQETQYF.

This clone was seen a single time. This chain links TRBV6-6 with TRBJ1-5; no clear D. This CDR3 spans 14 amino acids. The germline CDR1 and CDR2 sequences are MNHNY and SVGAGI (reference sequence). Trimming pared 0 bases from V and 6 bases from J, leaving 9 bases between. The CDR3 sequence is CASSYSGGSQPQHF. For the CDR3, the DNA is TGTGCCAGCAGTTACTCGGGAGGGTCTCAGCCCCAGCATTTT.

The J gene is TRBJ2-3, the V gene TRBV11-2; 7 bases are a match to TRBD1. Germline trimming cut 3 bases from V and 0 bases from J; bases unmatched to any gene: 6. In germline, CDR1 is SGHAT, CDR2 FQNNGV. The CDR3 loop spans 16 amino acids. CDR3: CASSFGTATSTDTQYF. CDR3 DNA sequence: TGTGCCAGCAGCTTCGGGACAGCCACTAGCACAGATACGCAGTATTTT.

V gene TRBV4-3 combines with J gene TRBJ2-5; tentative D call: TRBD2 (6 bases). Between the trimmed V and J ends, which lost 5 bases and 10 bases, there was a span of 20 bases. This CDR3 comprises 14 residues. Germline V gives CDR1 LGHNA, CDR2 YSLEER. The CDR3: CASSTQLEAEGQYF. The CDR3 DNA reads as TGCGCCAGCAGCACCCAACTAGAGGCGGAGGGCCAGTACTTC.

The V gene is TRBV7-2, the J gene TRBJ2-4, with unresolved D. Trimming stripped 6 bases from V and 0 bases from J, with 12 bases between. This CDR3 contains 15 residues. Germline loops: CDR1 SGHTA, CDR2 FQGNSA. This chain's CDR3 is CASRSSSVAKNIQYF. The CDR3 DNA follows: TGTGCCAGCAGGTCAAGTTCCGTAGCCAAAAACATTCAGTACTTC.

The rearrangement links TRBV28 to TRBJ2-7, with 7 positions matching TRBD1. From germline, CDR1 is MDHEN and CDR2 SYDVKM. J lost 0 bases, V lost 4 bases, and 9 bases had no gene match. This CDR3 is built from 16 residues. The CDR3 loop is CASSSRTGSISYEQYF. CDR3 coding DNA: TGTGCCAGCAGTTCACGGACAGGTTCGATCTCCTACGAGCAGTACTTC.

This sequence joins TRBV5-4 and TRBJ2-3; D may be TRBD2 (5 bases). The V and J ends lost 0 bases and 6 bases respectively, with 11 bases between them. From germline, CDR1 is SGHNT and CDR2 YYREEE (reference sequence). This CDR3 region has 14 residues. CDR3 amino acids: CASSLETGWDTQYF. For the CDR3, the DNA is TGTGCCAGCAGCTTGGAGACGGGATGGGATACGCAGTATTTT.

J is TRBJ2-7 and V is TRBV5-6; the D gene is possibly TRBD1 (6 bases). Trimming removed 4 bases from V and 0 bases from J, with 17 bases in between. The CDR3 is 16 amino acids. CDR1 is SGHDT and CDR2 is YYEEEE in the germline V gene. The DNA for the CDR3 is TGTGCCAGCAGCCCCACAGGGAAAAGTGGCTCCTACGAGCAGTACTTC. It translates to CASSPTGKSGSYEQYF. Full variable domain (rest looked up from reference TRBV5-6 and TRBJ2-7): DAGVTQSPTHLIKTRGQQVTLRCSPKSGHDTVSWYQQALGQGPQFIFQYYEEEERQRGNFPDRFSGHQFPNYSSELNVNALLLGDSALYLCASSPTGKSGSYEQYFGPGTRLTVT.

The rearrangement uses TRBV5-6 and TRBJ2-4, with 14 nucleotides matching TRBD2. CDR3 length equals 15 residues. With 6 bases clipped from V and 8 bases from J, the junction kept 7 bases outside the gene matches. Germline V CDR1 and CDR2: SGHDT, YYEEEE. CDR3 DNA sequence: TGTGCCAGCACCCGACTAGCGGGAGGGTGGGACATTCAGTACTTC. It encodes CASTRLAGGWDIQYF.

This clone appeared a few times. The V and J genes are TRBV4-2 and TRBJ1-2; 7 bases align to TRBD1. The length of the CDR3 is 15 residues. With 0 bases clipped from V and 4 bases from J, the junction kept 5 bases outside the gene matches. Germline V gene sequence: CDR1 LGHNA, CDR2 YNFKEQ. The CDR3 loop reads CASSQDLRGAYGYTF. DNA for the CDR3: TGTGCCAGCAGCCAAGATCTCAGGGGGGCCTATGGCTACACCTTC.

This clone occurred once. The chain links TRBV28 to TRBJ1-1; 10 bases match TRBD1. This CDR3 region has 13 residues. J was trimmed by 8 bases and V by 5 bases; bases with no gene match: 5. Germline lookup yields CDR1 MDHEN and CDR2 SYDVKM. CDR3 DNA sequence: TGTGCCAGCAGTGACAGGGGGCGATGGGAAGCTTTCTTT. It is translated as CASSDRGRWEAFF. Supplemented by reference TRBV28 and TRBJ1-1, the full variable domain reads DVKVTQSSRYLVKRTGEKVFLECVQDMDHENMFWYRQDPGLGLRLIYFSYDVKMKEKGDIPEGYSVSREKKERFSLILESASTNQTSMYLCASSDRGRWEAFFGQGTRLTVV.

A note on this clone: Other DNA sequences of this sample code for an identical CDR3. The V call is TRBV7-2, the J call TRBJ2-1, with 9 bases lining up with TRBD2. The germline CDR1 and CDR2 sequences are SGHTA and FQGNSA. CDR3 length: 15 residues. V lost 4 bases and J lost 6; bases outside the gene matches: 7. The CDR3 nucleotides are TGTGCCAGCAGCTCCCCCGGGACTAGCAGCAATGAGCAGTTCTTC. Protein: CASSSPGTSSNEQFF. The whole variable domain, filled in from reference TRBV7-2 and TRBJ2-1, reads GAGVSQSPSNKVTEKGKDVELRCDPISGHTALYWYRQSLGQGLEFLIYFQGNSAPDKSGLPSDRFSAERTGGSVSTLTIQRTQQEDSAVYLCASSSPGTSSNEQFFGPGTRLTVL.

There are a few counts of this clone. V gene TRBV19 combines with J gene TRBJ1-2, with 7 bases identical to TRBD1. V was clipped by 0 bases and J by 7 bases; unmatched bases: 5. Looked up from germline, CDR1 is LNHDA and CDR2 is SQIVND (reference sequence). This CDR3 comprises 14 residues. The CDR3 spells CASSIDRQGSGYTF. CDR3 DNA: TGTGCCAGTAGTATAGACCGACAGGGATCTGGCTACACCTTC.

A word on this clone: Other DNA sequences from this sample encode an identical CDR3 as well. V gene TRBV9 combines with J gene TRBJ2-1, with D possibly TRBD2 on 5 matching bases. The CDR3 covers 16 residues. The ends were cut back, 0 bases at V and 0 bases at J, with 10 bases in the middle. Germline V gene data show CDR1 as SGDLS and CDR2 as YYNGEE. In nucleotides, the CDR3 is TGTGCCAGCAGCGTAGGATTAGGGAGCTCCTACAATGAGCAGTTCTTC. Amino acids: CASSVGLGSSYNEQFF.

Turning to this clone: This sample includes further DNA sequences coding for the same CDR3. The chain employs TRBV27 and TRBJ1-2; D possibly corresponds to TRBD1 (5 bases). V shed 3 bases and J shed 4 bases, with 9 bases lying between them. The CDR3 covers 13 residues. Germline V gene sequence: CDR1 MNHEY, CDR2 SMNVEV (reference sequence). CDR3 region: CASSFRGGYGYTF. The CDR3 region has the DNA TGTGCCAGCAGTTTTCGGGGGGGCTATGGCTACACCTTC.

V is TRBV5-1 and J is TRBJ1-1, with TRBD1 matching 8 bases. Germline values: CDR1 SGHRS, CDR2 YFSETQ. V lost 4 bases to trimming and J lost 3 bases; unmatched junction nucleotides: 8. The CDR3 extends over 15 amino acids. The CDR3 is CASSGGQGWYTEAFF. The CDR3 nucleotides are TGCGCCAGCAGCGGCGGACAGGGTTGGTACACTGAAGCTTTCTTT.

J is TRBJ2-7 and V is TRBV19; 8 bases are shared with TRBD2. This CDR3 is 15 amino acids long. From germline, CDR1 is LNHDA and CDR2 SQIVND (reference sequence). The V gene end was trimmed by 6 bases and the J gene end by 4 bases; junction bases not matched to a gene: 11. This CDR3 is CASRSGGLKSYEQYF. In DNA, the CDR3 is TGTGCCAGTAGGTCGGGGGGGCTGAAATCATACGAGCAGTACTTC.